The 25 T cell receptor beta chains below come from one sample, sequenced in a study of T cells in Graves' hyperthyroidism and ophthalmopathy. TCR beta CDR3 region amplification was performed from RNA transcripts. In the first-round RT-PCR of the TCR CDR3, the HTBI primer set was used. TCRdb reprocessed the multiplex PCR reads via MiXCR and lists one record per CDR3 protein. Found here are more than 500,000 distinct CDR3 sequences, 15% to 20% of them singletons; the top ten hold around 28%. What was sequenced was blood. These TCRs come from a woman younger than 45 with Graves' ophthalmopathy.

Many counts were recorded for this clonotype. The V and J genes are TRBV18 and TRBJ2-7; 8 bases map to TRBD1. The germline gives CDR1 KGHSH, CDR2 LQKENI. This CDR3 comprises 14 residues. V was pared by 5 bases and J by 3 bases, with 6 bases of the junction left unmatched. In DNA, the CDR3 is TGTGCCAGCTCAGGTTCGGACAGGGACTACGAGCAGTACTTC. Encoded protein: CASSGSDRDYEQYF.

This clonotype was seen more than once but under ten times. This rearrangement joins TRBV6-9 to TRBJ2-1; 12 bases fit TRBD2. The V gene's germline CDR1 is MNHGY and CDR2 SVAAGI. The CDR3 is 19 residues long. V was pared by 3 bases and J by 5 bases, with 14 bases of the junction left unmatched. The CDR3 coding sequence is TGTGCCAGCAGTTACAATCGAAGAGGGGGACTAGCGGGCCACAATGAGCAGTTCTTC. It is translated as CASSYNRRGGLAGHNEQFF.

This clonotype has a handful of counts. This sequence joins TRBV6-2 or TRBV6-3 and TRBJ2-7; TRBD2 aligns across 11 bases. V gave up 5 bases and J gave up 7 bases; unmatched junction bases: 13. CDR1 is MNHEY, CDR2 SVGEGT, per germline. This CDR3 spans 16 amino acids. CDR3 in DNA: TGTGCCAGCAGTACCCCTCCGGGACTAGCGGCCGGGGAGCAGTACTTC. As protein: CASSTPPGLAAGEQYF.

The gene calls are TRBV4-1 and TRBJ2-6; no definite D call. This CDR3 spans 16 amino acids. Between the trimmed V and J ends, which lost 1 base and 0 bases, there was a span of 7 bases. Germline V gene data show CDR1 as MGHRA and CDR2 as YSYEKL. CDR3 region: CASSQGRSSGANVLTF. The CDR3 bases are TGCGCCAGCAGCCAAGGCCGGAGCTCTGGGGCCAACGTCCTGACTTTC.

This clonotype appeared many times. The chain joins TRBV2 to TRBJ2-7, with 10 positions matching TRBD1. The germline V gene has CDR1 SNHLY and CDR2 FYNNEI. J was trimmed by 5 bases and V by 6 bases; bases with no gene match: 13. This CDR3 has 16 residues. The CDR3 is CASRVNPGQGRDEQYF. In DNA, the CDR3 is TGTGCCAGCAGAGTTAATCCGGGACAGGGGAGGGACGAGCAGTACTTC. Supplemented by reference TRBV2 and TRBJ2-7, the full variable domain reads EPEVTQTPSHQVTQMGQEVILRCVPISNHLYFYWYRQILGQKVEFLVSFYNNEISEKSEIFDDQFSVERPDGSNFTLKIRSTKLEDSAMYFCASRVNPGQGRDEQYFGPGTRLTVT.

This clonotype appeared many times. V gene TRBV28 combines with J gene TRBJ1-1; possibly TRBD1 for D (6 bases). The CDR3 covers 12 residues. CDR1 is MDHEN and CDR2 is SYDVKM in the germline V gene. V lost 5 bases and J 5 bases, leaving 9 bases between the germline ends. DNA for the CDR3: TGTGCCAGCAGTCCAGGGGTAACTGAAGCTTTCTTT. It specifies CASSPGVTEAFF.

This clonotype showed up many times. This chain links TRBV6-2 or TRBV6-3 with TRBJ2-3; D not resolved. There are 16 residues in the CDR3. Trimming left V 7 bases short and J 2 bases short, with 19 bases between. CDR1 MNHEY and CDR2 SVGEGT come from the germline V gene. The CDR3, as DNA: TGTGCCAGCATACAAGACGGGTCGTTCCTCACAGATACGCAGTATTTT. Translation gives CASIQDGSFLTDTQYF.

This clonotype was seen a few times. The rearrangement links TRBV20-1 to TRBJ2-7, with TRBD2 identical over 10 bases. The germline V gene encodes CDR1 DFQATT and CDR2 SNEGSKA (reference sequence). There are 16 residues in the CDR3. The V and J ends lost 1 base and 6 bases, in that order; junction bases with no gene match: 12. The CDR3 nucleotides read TGCAGTGCTAGAGCCCCGTCGCTAGCGGGAGTATCCGAGCAGTACTTC. Translation: CSARAPSLAGVSEQYF.

The chain is built from TRBV2 and TRBJ2-2, with D maybe TRBD2 (5 bases). CDR3 length: 14 amino acids. Deletions cut 7 bases from V and 1 base from J, with 10 bases between. Germline V CDR1 and CDR2: SNHLY, FYNNEI. DNA of the CDR3: TGTGCCAGCATCCACAGCGGGAACACCGGGGAGCTGTTTTTT. Translated, it gives CASIHSGNTGELFF.

In its sample, this clonotype was seen many times. The chain carries TRBV7-2 and TRBJ2-7, with 9 bases matching TRBD2. Germline CDR1 and CDR2: SGHTA and FQGNSA. V shed 5 bases, J shed 3 bases, and the junction held 5 bases outside the gene matches. The CDR3 has 14 amino acids. CDR3 in amino acids: CASSISGSLYEQYF. The CDR3 DNA reads as TGTGCCAGCAGCATTAGCGGGAGTCTCTACGAGCAGTACTTC. Complete variable domain (other parts from reference TRBV7-2 and TRBJ2-7): GAGVSQSPSNKVTEKGKDVELRCDPISGHTALYWYRQSLGQGLEFLIYFQGNSAPDKSGLPSDRFSAERTGGSVSTLTIQRTQQEDSAVYLCASSISGSLYEQYFGPGTRLTVT.

This clonotype was seen more than once but under ten times. The rearrangement uses TRBV20-1 and TRBJ2-1; possible D gene TRBD1, 6 bases. V shed 5 bases and J shed 10 bases, with 12 bases lying between them. CDR1 DFQATT and CDR2 SNEGSKA come from the germline V gene (reference sequence). The CDR3 sequence is 11 residues long. CDR3 region: CSARITGEQFF. In nucleotides, the CDR3 is TGCAGTGCTCGAATAACAGGGGAGCAGTTCTTC.

At least ten counts were recorded for this clonotype. This rearrangement joins TRBV29-1 to TRBJ1-1; 7 bases agree with TRBD1. This CDR3 is 12 amino acids long. Trimming took 7 bases from V and 5 from J; bases not matched to a gene: 7. In germline, CDR1 is SQVTM, CDR2 ANQGSEA. The CDR3 DNA is TGCAGCGCTTTACAGGGGCGGACTGAAGCTTTCTTT. It yields the protein CSALQGRTEAFF.

This clonotype was counted ten times or more. The chain has TRBV2 and TRBJ2-7; D gene uncertain. The CDR3 spans 15 residues. CDR1 and CDR2 from the germline V gene are SNHLY and FYNNEI. The V gene lost 0 bases and the J gene lost 3 bases, with 12 bases spanning the gap. CDR3 loop: CASSEATVGLYEQYF. In DNA, the CDR3 is TGTGCCAGCAGTGAAGCTACGGTGGGCCTCTACGAGCAGTACTTC. The complete variable domain, with remaining parts taken from reference TRBV2 and TRBJ2-7, reads EPEVTQTPSHQVTQMGQEVILRCVPISNHLYFYWYRQILGQKVEFLVSFYNNEISEKSEIFDDQFSVERPDGSNFTLKIRSTKLEDSAMYFCASSEATVGLYEQYFGPGTRLTVT.

A few counts support this clonotype. The chain carries TRBV6-1 and TRBJ2-5, with TRBD2 matching over 7 bases. The length of the CDR3 is 15 residues. Germline CDR1 and CDR2: MNHNS and SASEGT. With V trimmed by 4 bases and J by 2 bases, 7 bases remained unmatched. DNA for the CDR3: TGTGCCAGCAGTGCGTCGGGGGGTTTACAAGAGACCCAGTACTTC. Encoded protein: CASSASGGLQETQYF.

V usage is TRBV28 and J usage is TRBJ2-7; 7 bases agree with TRBD1. The J segment lost 3 bases and the V segment lost 2 bases, leaving 7 bases of the junction unmatched. The CDR3 has 15 amino acids. Germline CDR1 MDHEN, CDR2 SYDVKM. The CDR3 sequence is CASSLGTAGDYEQYF. The DNA for the CDR3 is TGTGCCAGCAGTTTAGGGACAGCAGGGGACTACGAGCAGTACTTC.

This chain uses TRBV6-9 with TRBJ1-2; TRBD1 might be the D (5 bases). Germline CDR1 reads MNHGY; CDR2 reads SVAAGI. Trimming removed 0 bases at V and 5 bases at J, with 13 bases between. This CDR3 spans 15 amino acids. The CDR3 region has the DNA TGTGCCAGCAGTTATTCCGGGGGAGTGGGGTATGGCTACACCTTC. Translating gives CASSYSGGVGYGYTF.

This clonotype came up many times. The rearrangement uses TRBV20-1 and TRBJ2-1; D not resolved. V gave up 3 bases and J gave up 4 bases, with 13 bases separating them. The germline gives CDR1 DFQATT, CDR2 SNEGSKA (reference sequence). This CDR3 is built from 14 residues. Here the CDR3 DNA reads TGCAGTGCTAGTTATCAGGCTACATACAATGAGCAGTTCTTC. Its translation: CSASYQATYNEQFF.

There are many counts of this clonotype. The rearrangement links TRBV5-1 to TRBJ2-5; 8 positions agree with TRBD1. In germline, CDR1 is SGHRS, CDR2 YFSETQ. The length of the CDR3 is 15 residues. J gave up 6 bases and V 2 bases, and 9 bases lay outside the gene matches. CDR3: CASSLQGEREKTQYF. The DNA for the CDR3 is TGCGCCAGCAGCTTACAGGGGGAAAGGGAGAAGACCCAGTACTTC.

This clonotype has at least ten counts. The V gene is TRBV3-1, the J gene TRBJ2-7; TRBD2 matches 7 bases. J was trimmed by 1 base and V by 4 bases; bases with no gene match: 10. This CDR3 has 16 amino acids. CDR1 and CDR2 (germline): LGHDT, YNNKEL (reference sequence). Written as DNA, the CDR3 is TGTGCCAGCAGCCCTCACCGGGGAGGGAGTTCCTACGAGCAGTACTTC. Protein product: CASSPHRGGSSYEQYF.

Comments on this clonotype: This may be a read error: a much more frequent sequence differs by one nucleotide. The chain joins TRBV6-1 to TRBJ1-5; tentative D call: TRBD1 (6 bases). CDR1 is MNHNS, CDR2 SASEGT, per germline. The CDR3 has 15 amino acids. In DNA, the CDR3 is TGTGCCAGCAGACGCGATCAGGGGAGCAATCAGCCCCGGCATTTT. Its protein product is CASRRDQGSNQPRHF.

The V gene is TRBV7-8, the J gene TRBJ1-1; D is unresolved. CDR1 and CDR2 (germline): SGHVS, FQNEAQ. The CDR3 extends over 15 amino acids. V was pared by 0 bases and J by 3 bases, with 11 bases between. CDR3 sequence (DNA): TGTGCCAGCAGCTTAGCTTACCGTACAGACACTGAAGCTTTCTTT. The encoded protein is CASSLAYRTDTEAFF. The complete variable domain, with remaining parts taken from reference TRBV7-8 and TRBJ1-1, reads GAGVSQSPRYKVAKRGQDVALRCDPISGHVSLFWYQQALGQGPEFLTYFQNEAQLDKSGLPSDRFFAERPEGSVSTLKIQRTQQEDSAVYLCASSLAYRTDTEAFFGQGTRLTVV.

As for this clonotype: Since a much larger clone is just one base distant, this may be a read error. The final CDR3 position lacks the conserved phenylalanine or tryptophan, pointing to a likely read error. The chain joins TRBV25-1 to TRBJ2-7; D is uncertain. Looked up from germline, CDR1 is MGHDK and CDR2 is SYGVNS. Deletions cut 3 bases from V and 3 bases from J, with 6 bases between. CDR3 length: 12 residues. The CDR3, as DNA: TGTGCCAGCAGTGACGGCGGCTACGAGCAGTACCTC. This sequence encodes CASSDGGYEQYL.

Written as DNA, the CDR3 is TGCAGCGTTGAAGATGGTATTGGGACAGCGAACACTGAAGCTTTCTTT. As protein: CSVEDGIGTANTEAFF. The rearrangement joins TRBV29-1 to TRBJ1-1; 7 nucleotides agree with TRBD1. With 0 bases clipped from V and 1 base from J, the junction kept 8 bases outside the gene matches. CDR3 length equals 16 residues. CDR1 SQVTM and CDR2 ANQGSEA come from the germline V gene.

V and J are TRBV27 and TRBJ2-7; 10 nucleotides align to TRBD2. Germline V CDR1 and CDR2: MNHEY, SMNVEV (reference sequence). V gave up 10 bases and J gave up 3 bases; unmatched junction bases: 6. The CDR3 runs to 13 residues. For the CDR3, the DNA is TGTGCCACGGGGGAGCGGGGGGGCTACGAGCAGTACTTC. Amino acid sequence: CATGERGGYEQYF.

The chain links TRBV4-3 to TRBJ2-7; D gene ambiguous. From germline, CDR1 is LGHNA and CDR2 YSLEER. V was pared by 0 bases and J by 4 bases, with 7 bases between. The CDR3 covers 13 residues. CDR3 nucleotide sequence: TGCGCCAGCAGCCAAGAAATGACTTACGAGCAGTACTTC. Its protein product is CASSQEMTYEQYF.